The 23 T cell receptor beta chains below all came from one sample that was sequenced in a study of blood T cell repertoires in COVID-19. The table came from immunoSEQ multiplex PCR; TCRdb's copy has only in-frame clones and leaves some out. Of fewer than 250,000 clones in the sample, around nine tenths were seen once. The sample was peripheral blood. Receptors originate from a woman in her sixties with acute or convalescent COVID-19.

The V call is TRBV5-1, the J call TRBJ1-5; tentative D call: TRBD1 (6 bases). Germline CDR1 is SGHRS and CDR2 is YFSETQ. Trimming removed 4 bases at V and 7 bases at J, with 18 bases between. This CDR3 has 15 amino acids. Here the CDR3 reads CASSLETGMGQPQHF. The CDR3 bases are TGCGCCAGCAGCCTAGAAACAGGGATGGGACAGCCCCAGCATTTT.

The CDR3 nucleotides are TGTGCCAGCAGGGGGGCGGACTTCCCTGAAGCTTTCTTT. It codes for CASRGADFPEAFF. The genes are TRBV28 and TRBJ1-1; weak D call: TRBD1 (6 bases). The CDR3 is made up of 13 amino acids. The V end was cut by 6 bases, the J end by 6 bases, with 14 bases between. The germline CDR1 and CDR2 sequences are MDHEN and SYDVKM.

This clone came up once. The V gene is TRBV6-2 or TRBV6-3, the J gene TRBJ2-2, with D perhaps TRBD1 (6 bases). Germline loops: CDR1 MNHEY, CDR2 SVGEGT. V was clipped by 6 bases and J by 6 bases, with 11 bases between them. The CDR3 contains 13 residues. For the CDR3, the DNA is TGTGCCAGCAGCCCACAGGGTTCCGGGGAGCTGTTTTTT. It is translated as CASSPQGSGELFF.

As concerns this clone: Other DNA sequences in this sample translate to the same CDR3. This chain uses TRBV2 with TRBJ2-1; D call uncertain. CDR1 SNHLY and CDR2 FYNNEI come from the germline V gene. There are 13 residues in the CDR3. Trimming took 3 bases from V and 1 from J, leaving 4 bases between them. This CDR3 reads CASSDGSYNEQFF. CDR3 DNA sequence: TGTGCCAGCAGTGACGGTTCCTACAATGAGCAGTTCTTC.

CDR3 sequence: CASSPLGQGRGSGNTIYF. CDR3 DNA sequence: TGTGCCAGCTCACCTTTGGGACAGGGAAGAGGCTCTGGAAACACCATATATTTT. V usage is TRBV18 and J usage is TRBJ1-3; 9 bases are shared with TRBD1. The CDR3 consists of 18 residues. Germline V CDR1 and CDR2: KGHSH, LQKENI. J lost 0 bases, V lost 3 bases, and 9 bases had no gene match.

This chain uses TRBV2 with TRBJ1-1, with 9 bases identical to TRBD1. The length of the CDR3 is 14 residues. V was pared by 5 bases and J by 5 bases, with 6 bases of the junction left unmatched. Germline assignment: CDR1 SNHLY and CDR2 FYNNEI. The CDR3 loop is CASSTQGAWTEAFF. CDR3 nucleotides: TGTGCCAGCAGTACACAGGGGGCATGGACTGAAGCTTTCTTT.

This chain's CDR3 is CASSEYRGNTIYF. CDR3 DNA: TGTGCCAGCAGCGAATACAGGGGAAACACCATATATTTT. This chain connects TRBV7-2 to TRBJ1-3, with D perhaps TRBD1 (5 bases). Germline V gene sequence: CDR1 SGHTA, CDR2 FQGNSA. Trimming left V 5 bases short and J 4 bases short, with 9 bases between. This CDR3 contains 13 residues.

CDR3 amino acids: CAWSKGYRGNTIYF. CDR3 in DNA: TGTGCCTGGAGTAAGGGGTACCGGGGAAACACCATATATTTT. The chain carries TRBV30 and TRBJ1-3, with D possibly matching TRBD1 (5 bases). Trimming stripped 2 bases from V and 4 bases from J, with 12 bases between. The length of the CDR3 is 14 residues. Germline V lookup: CDR1 GTSNPN, CDR2 SVGIG (reference sequence).

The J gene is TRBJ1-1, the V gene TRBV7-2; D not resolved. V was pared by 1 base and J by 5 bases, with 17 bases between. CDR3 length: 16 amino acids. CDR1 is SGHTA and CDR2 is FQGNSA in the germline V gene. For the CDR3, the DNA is TGTGCCAGCAGCTTAGTAGGCGGGCCCCTGAGGACTGAAGCTTTCTTT. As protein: CASSLVGGPLRTEAFF.

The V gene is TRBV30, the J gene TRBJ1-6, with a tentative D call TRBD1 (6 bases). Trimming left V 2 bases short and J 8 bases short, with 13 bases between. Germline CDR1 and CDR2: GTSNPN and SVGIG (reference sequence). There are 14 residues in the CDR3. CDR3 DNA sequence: TGTGCCTGGAGTACAAGGGGGAAGGATTCACCCCTCCACTTT. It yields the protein CAWSTRGKDSPLHF.

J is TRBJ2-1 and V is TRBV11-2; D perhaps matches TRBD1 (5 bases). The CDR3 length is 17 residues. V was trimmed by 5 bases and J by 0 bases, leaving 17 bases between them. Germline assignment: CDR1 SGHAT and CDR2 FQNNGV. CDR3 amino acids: CASSAVMGPSSYNEQFF. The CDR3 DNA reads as TGTGCCAGCAGCGCAGTCATGGGGCCAAGCTCCTACAATGAGCAGTTCTTC.

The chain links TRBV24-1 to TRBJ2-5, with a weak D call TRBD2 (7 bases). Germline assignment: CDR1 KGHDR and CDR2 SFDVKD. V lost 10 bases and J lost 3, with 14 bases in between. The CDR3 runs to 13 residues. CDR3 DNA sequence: TGTGCCACTAGTACAGGGAGGGAAGAGACCCAGTACTTC. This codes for CATSTGREETQYF.

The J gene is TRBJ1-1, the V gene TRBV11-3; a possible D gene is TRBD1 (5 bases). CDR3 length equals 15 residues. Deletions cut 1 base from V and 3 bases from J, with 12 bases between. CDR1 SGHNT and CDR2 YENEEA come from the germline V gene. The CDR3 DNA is TGTGCCAGCAGCTTAGGTATGGGCAGGGACACTGAAGCTTTCTTT. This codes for CASSLGMGRDTEAFF. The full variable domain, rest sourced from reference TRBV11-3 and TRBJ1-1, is EAGVVQSPRYKIIEKKQPVAFWCNPISGHNTLYWYLQNLGQGPELLIRYENEEAVDDSQLPKDRFSAERLKGVDSTLKIQPAELGDSAVYLCASSLGMGRDTEAFFGQGTRLTVV.

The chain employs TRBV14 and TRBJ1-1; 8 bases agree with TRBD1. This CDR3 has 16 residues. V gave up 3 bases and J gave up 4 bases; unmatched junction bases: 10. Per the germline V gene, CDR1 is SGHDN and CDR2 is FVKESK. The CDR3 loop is CASSQSQGARGTEAFF. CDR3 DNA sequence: TGTGCCAGCAGCCAGTCGCAGGGGGCGCGCGGCACTGAAGCTTTCTTT.

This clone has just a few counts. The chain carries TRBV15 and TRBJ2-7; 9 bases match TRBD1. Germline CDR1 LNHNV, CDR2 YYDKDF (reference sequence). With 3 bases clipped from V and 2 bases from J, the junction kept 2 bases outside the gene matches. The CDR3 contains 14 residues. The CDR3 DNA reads TGTGCCACCAGCAGTAGGACAGGGGCCTACGAGCAGTACTTC. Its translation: CATSSRTGAYEQYF.

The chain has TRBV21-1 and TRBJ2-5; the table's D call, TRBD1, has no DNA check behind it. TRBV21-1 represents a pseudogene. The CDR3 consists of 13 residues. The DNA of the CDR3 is TGTGCCACGTTACAGGGGTACCAAGAGACCCAGTACTTC. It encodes CATLQGYQETQYF.

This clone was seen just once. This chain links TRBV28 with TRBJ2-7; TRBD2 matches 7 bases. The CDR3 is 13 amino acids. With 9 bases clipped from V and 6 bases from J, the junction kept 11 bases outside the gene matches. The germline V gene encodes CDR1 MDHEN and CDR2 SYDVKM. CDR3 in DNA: TGTGCCAGTAGGTCGGGAGGACCCTCCGAGCAGTACTTC. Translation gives CASRSGGPSEQYF.

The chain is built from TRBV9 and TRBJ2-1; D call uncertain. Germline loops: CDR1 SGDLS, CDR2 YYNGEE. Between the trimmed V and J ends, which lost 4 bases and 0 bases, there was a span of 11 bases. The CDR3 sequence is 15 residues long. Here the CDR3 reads CASSPRLTSYNEQFF. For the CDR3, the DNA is TGTGCCAGCAGCCCGCGACTCACCTCCTACAATGAGCAGTTCTTC.

The CDR3 region is CASSEWASTSGYTF. CDR3 DNA: TGTGCCAGCAGTGAATGGGCCAGCACTTCTGGCTACACCTTC. The V gene is TRBV25-1, the J gene TRBJ1-2, with unresolved D. Germline V CDR1 and CDR2: MGHDK, SYGVNS. The CDR3 has 14 amino acids. The V gene lost 1 base and the J gene lost 7 bases, with 13 bases spanning the gap.

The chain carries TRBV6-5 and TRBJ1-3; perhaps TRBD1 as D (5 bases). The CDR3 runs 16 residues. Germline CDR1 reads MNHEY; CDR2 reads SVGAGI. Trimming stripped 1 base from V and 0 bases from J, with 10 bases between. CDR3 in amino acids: CASSYWGDYSGNTIYF. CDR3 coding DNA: TGTGCCAGCAGTTACTGGGGGGATTACTCTGGAAACACCATATATTTT.

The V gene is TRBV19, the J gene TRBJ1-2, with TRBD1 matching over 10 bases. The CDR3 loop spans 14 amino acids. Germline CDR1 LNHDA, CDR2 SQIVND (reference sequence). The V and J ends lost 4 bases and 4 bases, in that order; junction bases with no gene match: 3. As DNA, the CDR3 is TGTGCCAGTAGTACAGGACAGGGGGGCTATGGCTACACCTTC. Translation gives CASSTGQGGYGYTF.

The CDR3 bases are TGTGCCACCAGCGGTCCGGGGATATCCTACGAGCAGTACTTC. Its protein product is CATSGPGISYEQYF. The rearrangement uses TRBV15 and TRBJ2-7; a possible D gene is TRBD2 (5 bases). The CDR3 is made up of 14 amino acids. Germline CDR1 and CDR2: LNHNV and YYDKDF (reference sequence). V gave up 5 bases and J gave up 1 base, with 12 bases separating them.

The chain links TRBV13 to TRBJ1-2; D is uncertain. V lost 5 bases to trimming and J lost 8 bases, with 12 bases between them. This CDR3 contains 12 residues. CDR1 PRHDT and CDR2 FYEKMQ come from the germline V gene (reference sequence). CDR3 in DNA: TGTGCCAGCAGCAAACCTACTGTCGGCTACACCTTC. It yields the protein CASSKPTVGYTF.